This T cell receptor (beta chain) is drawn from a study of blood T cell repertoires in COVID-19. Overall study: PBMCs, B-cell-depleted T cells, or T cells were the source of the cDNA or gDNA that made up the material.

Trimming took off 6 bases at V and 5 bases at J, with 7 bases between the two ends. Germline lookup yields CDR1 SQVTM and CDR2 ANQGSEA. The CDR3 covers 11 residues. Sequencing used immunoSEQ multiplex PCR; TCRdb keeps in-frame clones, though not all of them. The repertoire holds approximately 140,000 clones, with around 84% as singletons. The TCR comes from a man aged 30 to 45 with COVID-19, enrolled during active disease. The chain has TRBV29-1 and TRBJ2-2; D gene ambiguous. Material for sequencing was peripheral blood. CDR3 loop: CSVGGTGELFF. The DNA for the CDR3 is TGCAGCGTCGGCGGAACCGGGGAGCTGTTTTTT.